The clone carrying this T cell receptor beta chain was detected once. Authors' data handling: Estimation of nucleated cell counts was performed using reference gene primer amplification. The repertoire was sequenced with immunoSEQ multiplex PCR; TCRdb's copy has only in-frame clones and lacks some. V and J calls and clone size follow that table, whereas D and trimming were derived from the DNA. In the table there are roughly 140,000 clones, approximately 80% of which are singletons. This CDR3 comprises 13 residues. The V gene lost 6 bases and the J gene lost 5 bases, with 10 bases spanning the gap. The source of the sample is a study of blood T cell repertoires in COVID-19. Study details: From the United States, Italy and Spain came samples of acute and convalescent COVID-19. T cells, B-cell-depleted T cells, or PBMCs provided the cDNA or gDNA that served as material.

The V and J genes are TRBV12-3 or TRBV12-4 and TRBJ2-2; D is possibly TRBD2 (5 bases). The sample comprised peripheral blood. This TCR was sampled from a woman in her fifties or sixties in a cohort sampled during active or convalescent COVID-19. CDR3: CASRIGETGELFF. The CDR3 bases are TGTGCCAGCAGAATCGGGGAAACCGGGGAGCTGTTTTTT.